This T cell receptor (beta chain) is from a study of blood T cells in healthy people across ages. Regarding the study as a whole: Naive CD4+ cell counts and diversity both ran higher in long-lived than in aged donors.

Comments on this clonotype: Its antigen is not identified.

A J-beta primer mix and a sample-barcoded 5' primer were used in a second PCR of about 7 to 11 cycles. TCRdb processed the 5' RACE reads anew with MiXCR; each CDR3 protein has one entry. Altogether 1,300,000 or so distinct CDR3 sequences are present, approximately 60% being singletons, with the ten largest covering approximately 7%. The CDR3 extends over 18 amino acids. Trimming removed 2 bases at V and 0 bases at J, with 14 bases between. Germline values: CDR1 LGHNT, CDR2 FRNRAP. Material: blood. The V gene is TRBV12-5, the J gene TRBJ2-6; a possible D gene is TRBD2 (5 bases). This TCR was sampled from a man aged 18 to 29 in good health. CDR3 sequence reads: CASGLWVTKPSGANVLTF. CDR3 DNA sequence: TGTGCTAGTGGTTTGTGGGTGACTAAGCCCTCTGGGGCCAACGTCCTGACTTTC. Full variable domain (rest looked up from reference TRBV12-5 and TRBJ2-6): DARVTQTPRHKVTEMGQEVTMRCQPILGHNTVFWYRQTMMQGLELLAYFRNRAPLDDSGMPKDRFSAEMPDATLATLKIQPSEPRDSAVYFCASGLWVTKPSGANVLTFGAGSRLTVL.